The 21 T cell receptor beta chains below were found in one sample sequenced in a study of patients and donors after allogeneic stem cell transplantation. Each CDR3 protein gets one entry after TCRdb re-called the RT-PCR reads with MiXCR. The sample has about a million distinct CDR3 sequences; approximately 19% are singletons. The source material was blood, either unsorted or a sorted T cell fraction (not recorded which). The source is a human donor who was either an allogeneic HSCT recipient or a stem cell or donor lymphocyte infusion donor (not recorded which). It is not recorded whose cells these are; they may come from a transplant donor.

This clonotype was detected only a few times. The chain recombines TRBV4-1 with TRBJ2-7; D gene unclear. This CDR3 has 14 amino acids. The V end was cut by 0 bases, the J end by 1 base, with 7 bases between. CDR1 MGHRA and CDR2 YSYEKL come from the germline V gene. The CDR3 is CASSQENFSYEQYF. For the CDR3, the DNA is TGCGCCAGCAGCCAAGAAAACTTTTCCTACGAGCAGTACTTC.

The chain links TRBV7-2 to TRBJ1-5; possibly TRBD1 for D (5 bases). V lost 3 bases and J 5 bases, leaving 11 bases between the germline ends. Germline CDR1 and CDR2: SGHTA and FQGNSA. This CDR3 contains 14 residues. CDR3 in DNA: TGTGCCAGCAGCTTTAGGGGAGAGGATCAGCCCCAGCATTTT. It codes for CASSFRGEDQPQHF.

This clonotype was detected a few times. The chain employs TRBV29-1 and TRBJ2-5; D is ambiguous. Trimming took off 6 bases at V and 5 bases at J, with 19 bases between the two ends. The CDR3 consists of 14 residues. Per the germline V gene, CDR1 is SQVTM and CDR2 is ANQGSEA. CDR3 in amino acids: CSVGSVLKQETQYF. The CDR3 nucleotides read TGCAGCGTAGGATCCGTCTTGAAACAGGAGACCCAGTACTTC.

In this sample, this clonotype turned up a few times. Written as DNA, the CDR3 is TGTGCCAGCAGAGACAGGGCCACCATTGACTATGGCTACACCTTC. Translated, it gives CASRDRATIDYGYTF. The chain uses TRBV12-3 or TRBV12-4 and TRBJ1-2; 7 nucleotides match TRBD1. The V segment lost 6 bases and the J segment 3 bases; nucleotides outside the gene matches: 10. There are 15 residues in the CDR3.

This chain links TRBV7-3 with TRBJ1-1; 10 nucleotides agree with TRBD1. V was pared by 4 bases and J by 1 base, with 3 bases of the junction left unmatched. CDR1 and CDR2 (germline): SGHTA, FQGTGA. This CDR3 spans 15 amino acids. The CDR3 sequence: CASSSTGGTNTEAFF. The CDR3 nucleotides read TGTGCCAGCAGCTCGACAGGGGGCACGAACACTGAAGCTTTCTTT.

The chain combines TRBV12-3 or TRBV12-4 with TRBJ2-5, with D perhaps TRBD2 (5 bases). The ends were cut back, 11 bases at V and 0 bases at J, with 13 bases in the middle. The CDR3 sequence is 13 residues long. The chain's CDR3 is CACGGGYQETQYF. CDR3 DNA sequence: TGTGCCTGTGGCGGAGGATACCAAGAGACCCAGTACTTC.

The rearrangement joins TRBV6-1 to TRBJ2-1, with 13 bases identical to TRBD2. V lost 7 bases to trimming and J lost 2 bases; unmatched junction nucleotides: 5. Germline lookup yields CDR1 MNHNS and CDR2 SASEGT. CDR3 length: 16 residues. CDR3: CASTTLAGGAYNEQFF. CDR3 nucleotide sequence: TGTGCCAGCACCACACTAGCGGGAGGGGCCTACAATGAGCAGTTCTTC.

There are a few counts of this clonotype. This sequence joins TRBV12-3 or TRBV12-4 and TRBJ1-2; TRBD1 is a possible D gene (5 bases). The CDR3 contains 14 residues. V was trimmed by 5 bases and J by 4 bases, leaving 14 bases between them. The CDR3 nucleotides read TGTGCCAGCAGTCCGAGGATAGGGACCTATGGCTACACCTTC. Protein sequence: CASSPRIGTYGYTF.

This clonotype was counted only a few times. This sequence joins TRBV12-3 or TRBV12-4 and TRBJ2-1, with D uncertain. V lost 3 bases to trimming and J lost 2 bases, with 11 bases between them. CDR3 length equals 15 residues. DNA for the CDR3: TGTGCCAGCAGTTTCGGGCTAACGGCCTACAATGAGCAGTTCTTC. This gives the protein CASSFGLTAYNEQFF.

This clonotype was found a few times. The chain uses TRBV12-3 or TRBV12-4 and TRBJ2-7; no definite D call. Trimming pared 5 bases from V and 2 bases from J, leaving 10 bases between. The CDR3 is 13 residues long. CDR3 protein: CASSTRLTYEQYF. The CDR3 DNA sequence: TGTGCCAGCAGTACCCGACTCACCTACGAGCAGTACTTC.

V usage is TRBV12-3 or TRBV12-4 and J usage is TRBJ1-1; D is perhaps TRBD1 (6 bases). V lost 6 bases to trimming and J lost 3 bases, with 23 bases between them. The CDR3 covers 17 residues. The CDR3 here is CASSPLRGAPRDTEAFF. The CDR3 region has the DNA TGTGCCAGCAGCCCCTTGCGGGGGGCCCCGAGAGACACTGAAGCTTTCTTT.

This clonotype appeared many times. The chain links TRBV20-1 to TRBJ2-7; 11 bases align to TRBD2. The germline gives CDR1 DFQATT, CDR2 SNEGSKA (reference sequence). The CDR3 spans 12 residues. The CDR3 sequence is CSAGTSGYEQYF. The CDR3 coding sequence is TGCAGCGCCGGGACTAGCGGATACGAGCAGTACTTC.

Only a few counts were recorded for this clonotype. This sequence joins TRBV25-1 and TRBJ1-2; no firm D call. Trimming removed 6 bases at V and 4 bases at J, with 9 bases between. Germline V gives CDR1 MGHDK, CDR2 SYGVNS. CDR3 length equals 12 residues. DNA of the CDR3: TGTGCCAGCAGCCAAAAGAGCTATGGCTACACCTTC. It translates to CASSQKSYGYTF.

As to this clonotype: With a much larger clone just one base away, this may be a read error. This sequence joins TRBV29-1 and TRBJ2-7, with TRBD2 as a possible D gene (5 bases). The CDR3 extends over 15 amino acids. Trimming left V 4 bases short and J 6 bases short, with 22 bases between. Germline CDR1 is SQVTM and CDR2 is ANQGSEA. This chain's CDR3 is CSVGGSVPSSSEQYF. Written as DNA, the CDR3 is TGCAGCGTTGGAGGGTCGGTTCCTTCTTCCAGCGAGCAGTACTTC.

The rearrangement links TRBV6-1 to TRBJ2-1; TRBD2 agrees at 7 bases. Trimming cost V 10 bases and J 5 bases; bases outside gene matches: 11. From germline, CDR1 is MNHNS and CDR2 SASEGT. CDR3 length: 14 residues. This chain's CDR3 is CATGAGKYNNEQFF. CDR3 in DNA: TGTGCCACCGGAGCGGGGAAGTATAACAATGAGCAGTTCTTC.

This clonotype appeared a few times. The CDR3 DNA reads TGCAGTGCTAGAGAAGGGGAGGGCAATCAGCCCCAGCATTTT. Translated, it gives CSAREGEGNQPQHF. This sequence joins TRBV20-1 and TRBJ1-5, with a tentative D call TRBD1 (5 bases). This CDR3 comprises 14 residues. Germline lookup yields CDR1 DFQATT and CDR2 SNEGSKA (reference sequence). V gave up 0 bases and J gave up 2 bases, with 8 bases separating them.

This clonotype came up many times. The CDR3 DNA reads TGCAGCGCGGAGGACAGGAGGATCCAGTACTTC. This codes for CSAEDRRIQYF. The chain carries TRBV29-1 and TRBJ2-5; 7 bases agree with TRBD1. There are 11 residues in the CDR3. Germline values: CDR1 SQVTM, CDR2 ANQGSEA. Unmatched junction bases numbered 9, after V lost 7 bases and J lost 10 bases.

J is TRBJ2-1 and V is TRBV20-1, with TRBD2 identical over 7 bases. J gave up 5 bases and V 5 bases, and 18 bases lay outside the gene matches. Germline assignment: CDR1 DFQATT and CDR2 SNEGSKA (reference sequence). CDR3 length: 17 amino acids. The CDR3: CSAGRVFGRDGNNEQFF. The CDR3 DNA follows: TGCAGTGCTGGGAGGGTTTTCGGGAGAGACGGAAACAATGAGCAGTTCTTC.

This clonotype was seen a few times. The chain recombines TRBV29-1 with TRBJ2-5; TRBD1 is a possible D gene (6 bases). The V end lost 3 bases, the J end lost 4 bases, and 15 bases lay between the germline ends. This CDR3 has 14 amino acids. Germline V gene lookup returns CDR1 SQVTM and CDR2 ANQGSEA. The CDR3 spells CSVDYRARGETQYF. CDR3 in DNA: TGCAGCGTTGATTACAGGGCGAGGGGAGAGACCCAGTACTTC.

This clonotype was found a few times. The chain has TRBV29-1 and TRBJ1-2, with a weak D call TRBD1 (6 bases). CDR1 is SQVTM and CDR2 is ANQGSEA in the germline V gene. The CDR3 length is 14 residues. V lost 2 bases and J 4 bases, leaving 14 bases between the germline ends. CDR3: CSVEIEQGGYGYTF. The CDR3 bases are TGCAGCGTTGAAATCGAACAGGGAGGCTATGGCTACACCTTC.

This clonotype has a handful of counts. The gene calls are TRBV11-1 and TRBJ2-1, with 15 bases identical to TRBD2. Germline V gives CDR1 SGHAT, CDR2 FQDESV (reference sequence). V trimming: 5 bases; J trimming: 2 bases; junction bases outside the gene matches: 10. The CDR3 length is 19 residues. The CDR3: CASSIGTSGGLWAYNEQFF. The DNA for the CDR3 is TGTGCCAGCAGCATTGGGACTAGCGGGGGGCTGTGGGCCTACAATGAGCAGTTCTTC.